Shown below are 22 T cell receptor beta chains from a single sample sequenced in a study of T cells after yellow fever vaccination. MiXCR, run by TCRdb on the 5' RACE reads, gives a single entry per CDR3 protein. The table includes 110,000 to 150,000 distinct CDR3 sequences, approximately 6.6% detected once. Sequences were derived from CD4+ T cells sorted from PBMCs, sampled 10 days after the yellow fever booster vaccination. The receptors derive from a man between 25 and 39 years old who received the YFV17D yellow fever vaccine.

This clonotype was seen ten or more times. The rearrangement uses TRBV12-3 or TRBV12-4 and TRBJ2-1; a possible D gene is TRBD2 (6 bases). V lost 3 bases and J lost 7, with 16 bases in between. The CDR3 runs 15 residues. CDR3 sequence: CASSFLGSGQNEQFF. CDR3 DNA: TGTGCCAGCAGTTTTCTTGGTAGCGGACAAAATGAGCAGTTCTTC.

This clonotype was seen only a few times. This chain connects TRBV7-2 to TRBJ1-1; 12 nucleotides match TRBD1. The CDR3 spans 14 residues. In germline, CDR1 is SGHTA, CDR2 FQGNSA. The V and J ends lost 7 bases and 6 bases, in that order; junction bases with no gene match: 6. CDR3 DNA sequence: TGTGCCAGCATCAGGGGGACAGGGGGCCCTGAAGCTTTCTTT. Translating it yields CASIRGTGGPEAFF.

This clonotype has a count of ten or more. This sequence joins TRBV7-9 and TRBJ1-6; TRBD1 matches at 10 bases. Germline lookup yields CDR1 SEHNR and CDR2 FQNEAQ (reference sequence). The CDR3 contains 16 residues. V was pared by 3 bases and J by 2 bases, with 1 base of the junction left unmatched. The CDR3 bases are TGTGCCAGCAGCTTTGGACAGGGGGCCTATAATTCACCCCTCCACTTT. Protein sequence: CASSFGQGAYNSPLHF.

The chain is built from TRBV9 and TRBJ2-7; 8 bases are a match to TRBD1. Losses at the gene ends were 0 bases for V and 4 bases for J; bases not matched to a gene: 9. Germline lookup yields CDR1 SGDLS and CDR2 YYNGEE. The CDR3 sequence is 16 residues long. In DNA form, the CDR3 reads TGTGCCAGCAGCGTAGCCCCGGGACAGGCCGGTTACGAGCAGTACTTC. Translated, it gives CASSVAPGQAGYEQYF.

This clonotype occurred a few times. V is TRBV13 and J is TRBJ2-1; D unresolved. The germline CDR1 and CDR2 sequences are PRHDT and FYEKMQ (reference sequence). This CDR3 contains 13 residues. V lost 5 bases to trimming and J lost 5 bases, with 10 bases between them. The CDR3: CASSLRPNNEQFF. The CDR3, as DNA: TGTGCCAGCAGCCTCAGACCGAACAATGAGCAGTTCTTC.

This clonotype was observed many times. CDR3 amino acids: CASSLQGKYGYTF. CDR3 coding DNA: TGTGCCAGCAGCCTACAGGGGAAGTATGGCTACACCTTC. The chain combines TRBV7-2 with TRBJ1-2; 7 nucleotides agree with TRBD1. The V gene end was trimmed by 5 bases and the J gene end by 5 bases; junction bases not matched to a gene: 5. Germline assignment: CDR1 SGHTA and CDR2 FQGNSA. The CDR3 is made up of 13 amino acids.

In its sample, this clonotype was seen many times. The chain has TRBV6-2 or TRBV6-3 and TRBJ2-1; 9 nucleotides match TRBD2. This CDR3 contains 17 residues. Germline V gene sequence: CDR1 MNHEY, CDR2 SVGEGT. The V gene end was trimmed by 0 bases and the J gene end by 4 bases; junction bases not matched to a gene: 7. CDR3 amino acids: CASSYSSPSGVYNEQFF. As DNA, the CDR3 is TGTGCCAGCAGTTACTCGAGCCCTAGCGGGGTATACAATGAGCAGTTCTTC.

This clonotype has a handful of counts. The chain has TRBV20-1 and TRBJ1-1; D is unresolved. Between the trimmed V and J ends, which lost 0 bases and 1 base, there was a span of 12 bases. CDR3 length equals 15 residues. In germline, CDR1 is DFQATT, CDR2 SNEGSKA (reference sequence). CDR3 sequence (DNA): TGCAGTGCTAGAGATGAGTACGAGAAGAACACTGAAGCTTTCTTT. This codes for CSARDEYEKNTEAFF.

The sample holds many counts of this clonotype. The rearrangement links TRBV5-1 to TRBJ2-1, with 11 bases lining up with TRBD2. The CDR3 runs 18 residues. CDR1 is SGHRS and CDR2 is YFSETQ in the germline V gene. The V segment lost 3 bases and the J segment 4 bases; nucleotides outside the gene matches: 12. The CDR3 bases are TGCGCCAGCAGCTCCGGGATAGCGGGAGGGCTGAATTACAATGAGCAGTTCTTC. It specifies CASSSGIAGGLNYNEQFF. Complete variable domain (other parts from reference TRBV5-1 and TRBJ2-1): KAGVTQTPRYLIKTRGQQVTLSCSPISGHRSVSWYQQTPGQGLQFLFEYFSETQRNKGNFPGRFSGRQFSNSRSEMNVSTLELGDSALYLCASSSGIAGGLNYNEQFFGPGTRLTVL.

This clonotype was seen many times. The chain links TRBV7-8 to TRBJ2-1; 10 nucleotides agree with TRBD2. This CDR3 spans 16 amino acids. V gave up 4 bases and J gave up 4 bases; unmatched junction bases: 7. Germline-derived CDR1 and CDR2 are SGHVS and FQNEAQ. CDR3 region: CASSSLAGVGYNEQFF. CDR3 sequence (DNA): TGTGCCAGCAGCTCGCTAGCGGGAGTAGGTTACAATGAGCAGTTCTTC.

The chain recombines TRBV15 with TRBJ2-5, with D possibly called TRBD1 or TRBD2 (5 bases each). Germline V gene lookup returns CDR1 LNHNV and CDR2 YYDKDF (reference sequence). There are 16 residues in the CDR3. The V end lost 1 base, the J end lost 2 bases, and 14 bases lay between the germline ends. CDR3 in amino acids: CATSRAPGQGQETQYF. CDR3 nucleotides: TGTGCCACCAGCAGAGCCCCGGGGCAGGGACAAGAGACCCAGTACTTC. The full variable domain, its missing parts supplied by reference TRBV15 and TRBJ2-5, is DAMVIQNPRYQVTQFGKPVTLSCSQTLNHNVMYWYQQKSSQAPKLLFHYYDKDFNNEADTPDNFQSRRPNTSFCFLDIRSPGLGDTAMYLCATSRAPGQGQETQYFGPGTRLLVL.

This clonotype came up many times. This sequence joins TRBV20-1 and TRBJ2-1; TRBD2 matches 10 bases. The V segment lost 1 base and the J segment 7 bases; nucleotides outside the gene matches: 7. Germline CDR1 and CDR2: DFQATT and SNEGSKA (reference sequence). The CDR3 sequence is 15 residues long. DNA for the CDR3: TGCAGTGCTAGAGCCGCACTAGCGGGGAGGAATGAGCAGTTCTTC. The encoded protein is CSARAALAGRNEQFF.

This clonotype appeared many times. This chain uses TRBV9 with TRBJ2-3; possibly TRBD2 for D (6 bases). This CDR3 contains 17 residues. Trimming removed 1 base at V and 0 bases at J, with 15 bases between. Per the germline V gene, CDR1 is SGDLS and CDR2 is YYNGEE. CDR3 sequence: CASSVTLGGTSTDTQYF. The CDR3 region has the DNA TGTGCCAGCAGCGTAACCCTCGGGGGAACTAGCACAGATACGCAGTATTTT.

This clonotype was observed at least ten times. This CDR3 is CASSTSGRAADTQYF. The CDR3 DNA reads as TGTGCCAGCAGCACTAGCGGGAGGGCGGCAGATACGCAGTATTTT. V is TRBV7-3 and J is TRBJ2-3, with 13 bases matching TRBD2. Trimming removed 5 bases from V and 4 bases from J; junction bases left unmatched: 3. The CDR3 is 15 residues long. The germline gives CDR1 SGHTA, CDR2 FQGTGA.

This chain uses TRBV3-1 with TRBJ2-5; 10 nucleotides agree with TRBD2. Looked up from germline, CDR1 is LGHDT and CDR2 is YNNKEL (reference sequence). The CDR3 totals 13 residues. Unmatched junction bases numbered 2, after V lost 9 bases and J lost 1 base. The CDR3 DNA reads as TGTGCCAGTGGACTAGCGGTCCAAGAGACCCAGTACTTC. Translating gives CASGLAVQETQYF.

This clonotype was recorded many times. The chain uses TRBV20-1 and TRBJ2-1, with D hard to call. The CDR3 totals 10 residues. V lost 3 bases, J lost 6 bases, and 3 bases lay in between. The germline gives CDR1 DFQATT, CDR2 SNEGSKA (reference sequence). The CDR3, as DNA: TGCAGTGCTAGTGCCAATGAGCAGTTCTTC. Translation: CSASANEQFF.

This clonotype came up many times. This chain uses TRBV9 with TRBJ2-1, with 7 positions matching TRBD2. The germline V gene has CDR1 SGDLS and CDR2 YYNGEE. The CDR3 is 15 residues long. Trimming at V came to 0 bases and at J to 6 bases, leaving 6 bases not matched to a gene. CDR3 nucleotide sequence: TGTGCCAGCAGCGTAGATTCAGGGAGGGGCAATGAGCAGTTCTTC. Translation: CASSVDSGRGNEQFF.

This clonotype was picked up many times. This rearrangement joins TRBV20-1 to TRBJ2-5; 8 bases align to TRBD1. V was clipped by 6 bases and J by 5 bases; unmatched bases: 11. The CDR3 is made up of 14 amino acids. The germline V gene encodes CDR1 DFQATT and CDR2 SNEGSKA (reference sequence). CDR3 sequence reads: CSAKLQGARETQYF. CDR3 DNA: TGCAGTGCAAAACTTCAGGGGGCGCGGGAGACCCAGTACTTC.

This clonotype was detected many times. In nucleotides, the CDR3 is TGCGCCAGCAGCAGGACATCATCAGATACGCAGTATTTT. This codes for CASSRTSSDTQYF. J is TRBJ2-3 and V is TRBV5-1; D perhaps matches TRBD1 (5 bases). The CDR3 has 13 amino acids. The V gene lost 4 bases and the J gene lost 4 bases, with 10 bases spanning the gap. CDR1 and CDR2 from the germline V gene are SGHRS and YFSETQ.

This clonotype was seen repeatedly, ten times or more. The chain recombines TRBV20-1 with TRBJ2-7; TRBD2 is a possible D gene (6 bases). Trimming stripped 3 bases from V and 1 base from J, with 16 bases between. CDR3 size: 15 residues. Germline V CDR1 and CDR2: DFQATT, SNEGSKA (reference sequence). The CDR3 here is CSARTSSGLSYEQYF. In nucleotides, the CDR3 is TGCAGTGCTAGGACTTCCAGCGGGCTTTCCTACGAGCAGTACTTC.

This clonotype came up a few times. The rearrangement joins TRBV7-2 to TRBJ2-3; a possible D gene is TRBD1 (6 bases). Germline CDR1 and CDR2: SGHTA and FQGNSA. CDR3 length: 15 residues. Trimming left V 3 bases short and J 9 bases short, with 19 bases between. Here the CDR3 DNA reads TGTGCCAGCAGCTTTACTAACAGGGACCCTTTAACGCAGTATTTT. Translated, it gives CASSFTNRDPLTQYF. Full variable domain (outside the CDR3, taken from reference TRBV7-2 and TRBJ2-3): GAGVSQSPSNKVTEKGKDVELRCDPISGHTALYWYRQSLGQGLEFLIYFQGNSAPDKSGLPSDRFSAERTGGSVSTLTIQRTQQEDSAVYLCASSFTNRDPLTQYFGPGTRLTVL.

In this sample, this clonotype turned up many times. This CDR3 is CASSPMPLAYEQYF. CDR3 DNA: TGTGCCAGCTCACCGATGCCACTAGCGTACGAGCAGTACTTC. The chain combines TRBV18 with TRBJ2-7; TRBD2 matches at 7 bases. V was pared by 3 bases and J by 4 bases, with 6 bases of the junction left unmatched. This CDR3 has 14 residues. From germline, CDR1 is KGHSH and CDR2 LQKENI.